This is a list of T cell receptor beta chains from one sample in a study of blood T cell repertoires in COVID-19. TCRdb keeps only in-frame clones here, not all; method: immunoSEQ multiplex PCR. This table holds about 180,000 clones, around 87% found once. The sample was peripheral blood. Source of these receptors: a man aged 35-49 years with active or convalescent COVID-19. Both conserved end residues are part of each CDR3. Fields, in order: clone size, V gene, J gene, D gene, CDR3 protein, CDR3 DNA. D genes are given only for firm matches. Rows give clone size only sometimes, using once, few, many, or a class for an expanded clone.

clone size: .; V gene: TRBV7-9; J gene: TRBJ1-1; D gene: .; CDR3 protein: CASERGTEAFF; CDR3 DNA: TGTGCCAGCGAAAGGGGCACTGAAGCTTTCTTT
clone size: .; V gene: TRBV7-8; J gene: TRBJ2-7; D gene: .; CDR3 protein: CASRLDTAYEQYF; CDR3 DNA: TGTGCCAGCAGGTTGGACACAGCCTACGAGCAGTACTTC
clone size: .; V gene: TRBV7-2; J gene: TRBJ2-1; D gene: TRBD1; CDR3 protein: CASSVGTGVEEQFF; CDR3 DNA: TGTGCCAGCAGCGTAGGGACAGGGGTAGAGGAGCAGTTCTTC
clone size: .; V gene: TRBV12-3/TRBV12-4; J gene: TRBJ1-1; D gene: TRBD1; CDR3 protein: CASSTGVHTEAFF; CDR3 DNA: TGTGCCAGCAGTACAGGGGTACACACTGAAGCTTTCTTT
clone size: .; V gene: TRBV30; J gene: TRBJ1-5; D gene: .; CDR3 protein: CAWSSVGGTPNQPQHF; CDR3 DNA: TGTGCCTGGAGCTCGGTGGGGGGGACCCCCAATCAGCCCCAGCATTTT
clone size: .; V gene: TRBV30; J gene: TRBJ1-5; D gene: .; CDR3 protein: CAWTPGNEGQPQHF; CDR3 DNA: TGTGCCTGGACCCCAGGAAATGAAGGTCAGCCCCAGCATTTT
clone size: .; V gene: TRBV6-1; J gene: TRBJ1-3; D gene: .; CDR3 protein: CASSVVAGVGNTIYF; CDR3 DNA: TGTGCCAGCAGTGTCGTAGCAGGGGTTGGAAACACCATATATTTT
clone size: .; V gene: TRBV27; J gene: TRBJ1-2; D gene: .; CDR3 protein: CASKAGANYGYTF; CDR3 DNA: TGTGCCAGCAAGGCAGGCGCTAACTATGGCTACACCTTC
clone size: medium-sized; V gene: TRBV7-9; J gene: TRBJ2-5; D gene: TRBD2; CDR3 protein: CASRRTSGGEETQYF; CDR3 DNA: TGTGCCAGCAGACGGACTAGCGGGGGGGAAGAGACCCAGTACTTC
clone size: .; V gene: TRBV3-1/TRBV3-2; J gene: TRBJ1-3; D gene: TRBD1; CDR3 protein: CASSRRLGTVGSGNTIYF; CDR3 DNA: TGTGCCAGCAGTCGAAGGTTAGGGACAGTCGGCTCTGGAAACACCATATATTTT
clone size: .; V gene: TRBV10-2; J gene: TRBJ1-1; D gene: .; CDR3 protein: CASSGDMNTEAFF; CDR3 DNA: TGCGCCAGCAGTGGCGACATGAACACTGAAGCTTTCTTT
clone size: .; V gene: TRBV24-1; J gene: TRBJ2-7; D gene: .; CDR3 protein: CATSGQGGGYEQYF; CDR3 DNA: TGTGCCACCAGTGGACAGGGAGGTGGCTACGAGCAGTACTTC
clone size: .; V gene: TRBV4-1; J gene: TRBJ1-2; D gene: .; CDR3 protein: CASSQAGGGAGFSYNYGYTF; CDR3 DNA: TGCGCCAGCAGCCAAGCCGGGGGAGGGGCCGGGTTTAGCTATAACTATGGCTACACCTTC
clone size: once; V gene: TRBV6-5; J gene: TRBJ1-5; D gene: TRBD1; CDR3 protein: CATGTGKSNQPQHF; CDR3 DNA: TGTGCCACCGGGACAGGGAAGAGCAATCAGCCCCAGCATTTT
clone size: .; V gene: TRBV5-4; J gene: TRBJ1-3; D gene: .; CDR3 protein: CASSLGREAGNTIYF; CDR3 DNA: TGTGCCAGCAGCCTCGGACGGGAAGCTGGTAACACCATATATTTT
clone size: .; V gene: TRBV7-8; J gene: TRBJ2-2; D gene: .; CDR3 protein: CASSFSGEGYTGELFF; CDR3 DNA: TGTGCCAGCAGCTTCTCAGGGGAGGGGTACACCGGGGAGCTGTTTTTT
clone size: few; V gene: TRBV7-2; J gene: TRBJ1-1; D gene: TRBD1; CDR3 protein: CASSSNPQDRGYNTEAFF; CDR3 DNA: TGTGCCAGCAGCTCGAACCCCCAGGACAGGGGGTATAACACTGAAGCTTTCTTT
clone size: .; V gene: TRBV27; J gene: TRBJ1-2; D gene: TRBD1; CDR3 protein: CASSLVGQGESYGYTF; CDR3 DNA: TGTGCCAGCAGTTTAGTAGGACAGGGGGAGTCCTATGGCTACACCTTC
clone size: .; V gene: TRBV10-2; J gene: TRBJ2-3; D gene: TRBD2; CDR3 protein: CASGISGGAFRADTQYF; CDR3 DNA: TGCGCCAGCGGTATTAGCGGGGGGGCCTTTAGAGCAGATACGCAGTATTTT
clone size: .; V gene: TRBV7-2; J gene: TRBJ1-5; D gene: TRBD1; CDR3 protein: CASSPQGGGGQPQHF; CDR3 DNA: TGTGCCAGCAGCCCGCAGGGGGGAGGAGGACAGCCCCAGCATTTT
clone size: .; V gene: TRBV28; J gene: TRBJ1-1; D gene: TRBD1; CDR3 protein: CASSLLGTGFTEAFF; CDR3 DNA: TGTGCCAGCAGTTTATTGGGGACAGGGTTCACTGAAGCTTTCTTT
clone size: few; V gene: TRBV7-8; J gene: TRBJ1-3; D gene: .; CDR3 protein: CASSLQGGSGNTIYF; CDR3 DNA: TGTGCCAGCAGCTTACAAGGGGGATCGGGAAACACCATATATTTT
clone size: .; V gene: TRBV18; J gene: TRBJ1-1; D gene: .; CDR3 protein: CASSPFDRNTEAFF; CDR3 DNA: TGTGCCAGCTCACCATTCGACAGGAACACTGAAGCTTTCTTT
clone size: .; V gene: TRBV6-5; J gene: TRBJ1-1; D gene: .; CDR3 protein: CASTRRGNTEAFF; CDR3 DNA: TGTGCCAGTACTCGACGGGGGAACACTGAAGCTTTCTTT
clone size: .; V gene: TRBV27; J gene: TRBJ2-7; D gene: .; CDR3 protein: CASSFQGGEQYF; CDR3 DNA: TGTGCCAGCAGTTTCCAGGGTGGCGAGCAGTACTTC
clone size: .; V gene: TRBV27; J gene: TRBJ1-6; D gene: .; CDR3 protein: CASSLFYPGRGNNSPLHF; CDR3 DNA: TGTGCCAGCAGTTTATTTTATCCGGGCCGGGGGAATAATTCACCCCTCCACTTT
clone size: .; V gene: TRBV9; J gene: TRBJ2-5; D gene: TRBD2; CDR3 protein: CASSAGTSGGQETQYF; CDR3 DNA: TGTGCCAGCAGCGCCGGCACTAGCGGGGGCCAAGAGACCCAGTACTTC
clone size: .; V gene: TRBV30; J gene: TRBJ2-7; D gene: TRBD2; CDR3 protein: CAWSVGLAGGRGEQYF; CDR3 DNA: TGTGCCTGGAGTGTAGGTCTAGCGGGGGGAAGGGGCGAGCAGTACTTC
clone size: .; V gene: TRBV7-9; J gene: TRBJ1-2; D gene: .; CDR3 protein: CASSSSGTPYGYTF; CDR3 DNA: TGTGCCAGCAGCTCATCCGGGACACCTTATGGCTACACCTTC
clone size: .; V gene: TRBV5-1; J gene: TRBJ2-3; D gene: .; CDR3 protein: CASSFPTTGVGLSNYPDTQYF; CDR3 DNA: TGCGCCAGCAGCTTCCCAACTACAGGTGTGGGGTTGAGCAATTATCCAGATACGCAGTATTTT
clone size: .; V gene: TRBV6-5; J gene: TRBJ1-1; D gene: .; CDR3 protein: CASSQGTEAFF; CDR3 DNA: TGTGCCAGCAGCCAAGGGACAGAAGCTTTCTTT
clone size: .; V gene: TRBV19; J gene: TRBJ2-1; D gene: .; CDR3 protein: CASSIAGGPFNEQFF; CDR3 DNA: TGTGCCAGTAGTATAGCAGGGGGGCCCTTCAATGAGCAGTTCTTC
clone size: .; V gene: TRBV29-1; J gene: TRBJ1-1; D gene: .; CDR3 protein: CSVGIRRAGHLNTEAFF; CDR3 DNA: TGCAGCGTTGGCATCCGGAGGGCTGGACATTTGAACACTGAAGCTTTCTTT
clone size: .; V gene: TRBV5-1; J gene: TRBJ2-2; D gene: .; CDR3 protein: CASSLDGAGTGELFF; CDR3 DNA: TGCGCCAGCAGCTTGGATGGCGCGGGCACCGGGGAGCTGTTTTTT
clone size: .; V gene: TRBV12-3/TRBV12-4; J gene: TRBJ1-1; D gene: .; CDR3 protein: CASSLRDNSEAFF; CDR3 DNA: TGTGCCAGCAGTTTAAGGGACAACTCTGAAGCTTTCTTT
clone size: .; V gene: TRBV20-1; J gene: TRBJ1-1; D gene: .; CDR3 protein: CGLGGVTEAFF; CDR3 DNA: TGCGGCCTCGGAGGGGTCACTGAAGCTTTCTTT
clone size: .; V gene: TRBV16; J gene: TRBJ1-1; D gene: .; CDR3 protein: CASSPLGRAGNTEAFF; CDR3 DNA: TGTGCCAGCAGCCCCCTCGGCAGGGCAGGAAACACTGAAGCTTTCTTT
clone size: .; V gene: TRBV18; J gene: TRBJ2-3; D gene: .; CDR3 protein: CASSFRRSGTDTQYF; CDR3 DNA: TGTGCCAGCTCTTTTCGTAGGAGTGGGACAGATACGCAGTATTTT
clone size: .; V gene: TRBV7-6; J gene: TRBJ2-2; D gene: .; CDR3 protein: CASQGARNGELFF; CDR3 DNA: TGTGCATCACAAGGGGCAAGGAACGGGGAGCTGTTTTTT
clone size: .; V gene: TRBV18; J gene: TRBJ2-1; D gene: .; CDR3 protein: CASSPREPYNEQFF; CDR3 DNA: TGTGCCAGCTCACCAAGAGAACCTTACAATGAGCAGTTCTTC
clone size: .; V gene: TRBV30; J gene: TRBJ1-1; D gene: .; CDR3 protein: CAWSGTQGRPNTEAFF; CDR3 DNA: TGTGCCTGGAGTGGAACCCAGGGTAGGCCTAACACTGAAGCTTTCTTT
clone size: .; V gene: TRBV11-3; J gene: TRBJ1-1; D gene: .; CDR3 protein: CASSPGQNTEAFF; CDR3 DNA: TGTGCCAGCAGCCCCGGACAGAACACTGAAGCTTTCTTT
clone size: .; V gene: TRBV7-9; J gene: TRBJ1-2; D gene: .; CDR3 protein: CASSFYGENYGYTF; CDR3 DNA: TGTGCCAGCAGCTTTTACGGGGAAAACTATGGCTACACCTTC
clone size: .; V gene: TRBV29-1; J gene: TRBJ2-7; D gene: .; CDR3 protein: CSVGGLEQYF; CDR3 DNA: TGCAGCGTTGGAGGGCTCGAGCAGTACTTC
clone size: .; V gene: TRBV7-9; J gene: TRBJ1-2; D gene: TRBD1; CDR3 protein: CASSLDRLEANYGYTF; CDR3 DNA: TGTGCCAGCAGCCTGGACAGGTTGGAAGCTAACTATGGCTACACCTTC
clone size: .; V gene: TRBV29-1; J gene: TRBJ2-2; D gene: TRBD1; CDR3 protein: CSVGQGRTGELFF; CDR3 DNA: TGCAGCGTGGGACAGGGGCGGACCGGGGAGCTGTTTTTT
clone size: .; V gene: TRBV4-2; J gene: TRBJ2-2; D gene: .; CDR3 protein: CASSTGSGELFF; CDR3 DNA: TGTGCCAGCAGCACGGGATCCGGGGAGCTGTTTTTT
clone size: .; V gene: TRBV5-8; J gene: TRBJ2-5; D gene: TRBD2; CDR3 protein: CASSFSAAGGLETQYF; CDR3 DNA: TGTGCCAGCAGCTTTTCAGCCGCGGGGGGGCTCGAGACCCAGTACTTC
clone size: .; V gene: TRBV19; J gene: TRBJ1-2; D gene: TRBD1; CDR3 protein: CASSPQGQGNYGYTF; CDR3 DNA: TGTGCCAGTAGTCCCCAGGGACAGGGTAACTATGGCTACACCTTC
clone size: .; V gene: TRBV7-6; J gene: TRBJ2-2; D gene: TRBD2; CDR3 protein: CASRRTSGASNTGELFF; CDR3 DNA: TGTGCCAGCAGGCGGACTAGCGGGGCCTCGAACACCGGGGAGCTGTTTTTT
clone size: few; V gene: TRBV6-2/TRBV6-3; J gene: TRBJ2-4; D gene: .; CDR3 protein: CASSYQDIQYF; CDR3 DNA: TGTGCCAGCAGTTATCAGGACATTCAGTACTTC
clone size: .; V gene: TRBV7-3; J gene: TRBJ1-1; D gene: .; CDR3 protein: CASSLGGETNTEAFF; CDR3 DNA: TGTGCCAGCAGCTTAGGGGGGGAGACGAACACTGAAGCTTTCTTT
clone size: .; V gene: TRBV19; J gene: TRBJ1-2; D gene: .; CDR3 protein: CASMARGDIVLPNYGYTF; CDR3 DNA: TGTGCCAGTATGGCCCGGGGGGACATAGTTTTACCGAACTATGGCTACACCTTC
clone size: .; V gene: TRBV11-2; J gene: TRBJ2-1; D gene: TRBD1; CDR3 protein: CASSLDRGRNEQFF; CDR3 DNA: TGTGCCAGCAGCTTAGACAGGGGGAGAAATGAGCAGTTCTTC